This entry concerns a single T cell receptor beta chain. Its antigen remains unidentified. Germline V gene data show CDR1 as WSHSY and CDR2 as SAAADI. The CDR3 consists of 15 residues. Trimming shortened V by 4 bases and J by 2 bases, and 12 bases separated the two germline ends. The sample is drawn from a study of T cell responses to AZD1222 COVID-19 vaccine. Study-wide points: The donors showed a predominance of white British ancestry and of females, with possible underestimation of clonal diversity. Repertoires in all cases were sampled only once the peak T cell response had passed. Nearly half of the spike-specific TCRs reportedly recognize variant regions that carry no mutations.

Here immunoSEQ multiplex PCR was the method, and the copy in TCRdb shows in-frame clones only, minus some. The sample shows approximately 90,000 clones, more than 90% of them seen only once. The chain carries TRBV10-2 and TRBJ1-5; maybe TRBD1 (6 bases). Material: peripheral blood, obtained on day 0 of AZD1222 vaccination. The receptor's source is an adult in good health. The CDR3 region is CASSAGGRGNQPQHF. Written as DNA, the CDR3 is TGCGCCAGCAGTGCGGGGGGCAGGGGCAATCAGCCCCAGCATTTT.